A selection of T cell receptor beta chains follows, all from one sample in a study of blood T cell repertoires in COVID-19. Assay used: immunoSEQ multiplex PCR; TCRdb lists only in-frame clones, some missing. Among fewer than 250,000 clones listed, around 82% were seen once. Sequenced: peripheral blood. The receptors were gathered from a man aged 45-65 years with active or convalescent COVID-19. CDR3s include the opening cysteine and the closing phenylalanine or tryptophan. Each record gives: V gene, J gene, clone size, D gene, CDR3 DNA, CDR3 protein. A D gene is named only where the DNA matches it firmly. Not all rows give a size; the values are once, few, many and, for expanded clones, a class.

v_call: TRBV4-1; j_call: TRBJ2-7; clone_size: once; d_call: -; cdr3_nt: TGCGCCAGCAGCCAAAAGACAGCGAGCTCCTACGAGCAGTACTTC; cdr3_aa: CASSQKTASSYEQYF
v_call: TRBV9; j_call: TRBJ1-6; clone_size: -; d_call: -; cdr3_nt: TGTGCCAGCAGCGTAGATAACAGGGTCGGCTCACCCCTCCACTTT; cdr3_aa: CASSVDNRVGSPLHF
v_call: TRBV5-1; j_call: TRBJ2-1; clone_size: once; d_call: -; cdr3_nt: TGCGCCAGCAGCCTCGGAGGGGCCTCCTACAATGAGCAGTTCTTC; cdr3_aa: CASSLGGASYNEQFF
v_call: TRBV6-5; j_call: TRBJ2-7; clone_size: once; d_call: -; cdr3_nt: TGTGCCAGCAGGATGGGGCGCGAAGCAATCTACGAGCAGTACTTC; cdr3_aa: CASRMGREAIYEQYF
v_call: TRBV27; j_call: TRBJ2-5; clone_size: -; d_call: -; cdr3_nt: TGTGCCAGCAGTACTACAGGGATAGGGACCCAGTACTTC; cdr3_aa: CASSTTGIGTQYF
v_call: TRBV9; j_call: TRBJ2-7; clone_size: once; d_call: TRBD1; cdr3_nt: TGTGCCAGCAGCGTAGCTGGGGACAGGGGTTACGAGCAGTACTTC; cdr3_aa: CASSVAGDRGYEQYF
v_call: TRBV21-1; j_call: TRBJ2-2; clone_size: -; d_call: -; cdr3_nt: TGTGCCAGCAGCACCCGTAGCGGGACTCCCACCGGGGAGCTGTTTTTT; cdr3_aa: CASSTRSGTPTGELFF
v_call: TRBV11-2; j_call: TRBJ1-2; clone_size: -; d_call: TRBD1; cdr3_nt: TGTGCCAGCAGCTTAGGGCACCCCGGGACAGGGGATGGCTACACCTTC; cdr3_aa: CASSLGHPGTGDGYTF
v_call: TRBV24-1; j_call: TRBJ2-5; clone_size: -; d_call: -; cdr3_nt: TGTGCCACCAGTGATCCGCAGGGCGAAGAGACCCAGTACTTC; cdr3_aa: CATSDPQGEETQYF
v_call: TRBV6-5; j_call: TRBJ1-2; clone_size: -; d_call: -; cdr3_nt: TGTGCCAGCACAGAAGCTAACTATGGCTACACCTTC; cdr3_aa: CASTEANYGYTF
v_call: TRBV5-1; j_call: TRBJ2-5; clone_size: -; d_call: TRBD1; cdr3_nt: TGCGCCAGCAGCTTGGACCCCGGGACAGGGCCAGAGACCCAGTACTTC; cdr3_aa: CASSLDPGTGPETQYF
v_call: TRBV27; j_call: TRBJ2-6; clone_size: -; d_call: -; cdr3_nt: TGTGCCAGCAGTTTATTAAACTCTGGGGCCAACGTCCTGACTTTC; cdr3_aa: CASSLLNSGANVLTF
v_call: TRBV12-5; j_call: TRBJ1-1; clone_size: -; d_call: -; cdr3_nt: TGTGCTAGTATTCTTCCAGGGGCCACTGAAGCTTTCTTT; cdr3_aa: CASILPGATEAFF
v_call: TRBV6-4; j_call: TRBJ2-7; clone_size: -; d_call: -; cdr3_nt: TGTGCCAGCAGTGGGCGACTAGTTTCCGAGCAGTACTTC; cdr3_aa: CASSGRLVSEQYF
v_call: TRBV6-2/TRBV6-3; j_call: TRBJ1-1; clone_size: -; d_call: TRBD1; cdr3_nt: TGTGCCAGCAGCGATAGACAGGGCTTGAACACTGAAGCTTTCTTT; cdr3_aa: CASSDRQGLNTEAFF
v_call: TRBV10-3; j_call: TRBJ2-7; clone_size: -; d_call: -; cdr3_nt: TGTGCCATCAGTCTAGGGGGCGAGCAGTACTTC; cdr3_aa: CAISLGGEQYF
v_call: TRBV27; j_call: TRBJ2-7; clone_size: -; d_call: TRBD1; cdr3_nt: TGTGCCAGCAGTACACGGACAGGGAGGAACTACGAGCAGTACTTC; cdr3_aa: CASSTRTGRNYEQYF
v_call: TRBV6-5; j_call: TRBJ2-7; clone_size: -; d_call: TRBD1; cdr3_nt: TGTGCCAGCAGAACCGGGACAGGGGACTCCTACGAGCAGTACTTC; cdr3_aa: CASRTGTGDSYEQYF
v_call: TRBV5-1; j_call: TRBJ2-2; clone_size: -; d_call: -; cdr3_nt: TGCGCCAGCAGCTTGACAGGGAGCACCGGGGAGCTGTTTTTT; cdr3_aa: CASSLTGSTGELFF
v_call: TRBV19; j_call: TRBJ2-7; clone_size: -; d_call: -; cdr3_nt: TGTGCCAGTAGTAAACAGGGAATTATCAACGAGCAGTACTTC; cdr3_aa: CASSKQGIINEQYF
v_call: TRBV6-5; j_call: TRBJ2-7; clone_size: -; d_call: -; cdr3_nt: TGTGCCAGCAGTTACGCGGACAGCGGACCCTACGAGCAGTACTTC; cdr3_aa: CASSYADSGPYEQYF
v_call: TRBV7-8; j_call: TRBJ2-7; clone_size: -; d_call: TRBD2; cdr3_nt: TGTGCCAGCAGCTTAGGGGCGGGGGGAACCTACGAGCAGTACTTC; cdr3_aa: CASSLGAGGTYEQYF
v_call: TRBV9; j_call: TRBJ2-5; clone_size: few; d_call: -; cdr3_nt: TGTGCCAGCAGCGTAGCATCAGGGAGGATGGAGACCCAGTACTTC; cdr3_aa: CASSVASGRMETQYF
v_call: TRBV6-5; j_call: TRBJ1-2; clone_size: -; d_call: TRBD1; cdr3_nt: TGTGCCAGCAGTCGACAGGGGAGATCTAACTATGGCTACACCTTC; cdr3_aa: CASSRQGRSNYGYTF
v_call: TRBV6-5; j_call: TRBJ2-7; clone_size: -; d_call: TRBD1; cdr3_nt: TGTGCCAGCATAAGCTTTGACAGGGCGTCTTTCGAGCAGTACTTC; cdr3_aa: CASISFDRASFEQYF
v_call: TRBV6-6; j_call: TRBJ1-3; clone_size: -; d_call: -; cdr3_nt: TGTGCCAGCAGTAGACTGAGCTCTGGAAACACCATATATTTT; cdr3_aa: CASSRLSSGNTIYF
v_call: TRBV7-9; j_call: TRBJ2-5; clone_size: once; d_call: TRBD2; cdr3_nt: TGTGCCAGCAGCTTATTCGGGACTAGCGGACCCAAGATGGCAGAGACCCAGTACTTC; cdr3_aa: CASSLFGTSGPKMAETQYF
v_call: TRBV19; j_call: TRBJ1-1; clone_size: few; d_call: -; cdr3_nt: TGTGCCAGTAGGCTCGGGGTAGGCACTGAAGCTTTCTTT; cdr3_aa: CASRLGVGTEAFF
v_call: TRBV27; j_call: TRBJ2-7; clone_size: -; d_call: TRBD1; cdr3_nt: TGTGCCAGCAGTTTATTCGGGACAGGGGCCCCCTACGAGCAGTACTTC; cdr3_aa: CASSLFGTGAPYEQYF
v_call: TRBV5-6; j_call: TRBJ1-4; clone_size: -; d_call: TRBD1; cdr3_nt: TGTGCCAGCAGCTTCTTGCAGGGGGGTGAAAAACTGTTTTTT; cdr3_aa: CASSFLQGGEKLFF